What follows are 5 T cell receptor beta chains derived from one specimen sequenced in a study of T cells after posttransplantation cyclophosphamide (dated by TCRdb to the mid-2010s). The library came from the immunoSEQ multiplex PCR assay. TCRdb carries this immuneACCESS record with in-frame sequences only. Its versions omit some clonotypes, under half of them owing to an unresolved V gene in the studies checked, with the rest unexplained. The sample data list 30,000 or so clones, and about 87% of these were observed just once. The biggest ten clones account for 15% of the sample. The specimen was PBMCs. The source of these receptors is a woman aged 40 to 50 with a blood cancer, CMV-positive, and with a related stem cell donor.

This rearrangement joins TRBV19 to TRBJ2-7, with 7 bases identical to TRBD1. The trim removed 6 bases at V and 4 bases at J, leaving 9 bases unmatched. The germline V gene encodes CDR1 LNHDA and CDR2 SQIVND (reference sequence). The CDR3 has 14 residues. CDR3 residues: CASSRQGEGYEQYF. CDR3 DNA sequence: TGTGCCAGTAGCCGACAGGGCGAAGGGTACGAGCAGTACTTC.

The gene calls are TRBV5-4 and TRBJ1-4, with 8 positions matching TRBD1. V shed 1 base, J shed 3 bases, and the junction held 5 bases outside the gene matches. Germline CDR1 is SGHNT and CDR2 is YYREEE (reference sequence). The CDR3 is 16 residues long. The CDR3 sequence is CASSLRSGGSNEKLFF. DNA of the CDR3: TGTGCCAGCAGCTTGCGTTCAGGGGGCTCTAATGAAAAACTGTTTTTT.

The V call is TRBV19, the J call TRBJ1-1; 7 nucleotides agree with TRBD1. With 3 bases clipped from V and 7 bases from J, the junction kept 5 bases outside the gene matches. The CDR3 spans 13 residues. The germline CDR1 and CDR2 sequences are LNHDA and SQIVND (reference sequence). DNA for the CDR3: TGTGCCAGTAGTATTCAGGGGGGCGGTGAAGCTTTCTTT. It yields the protein CASSIQGGGEAFF.

CDR3 protein: CASSIGRGRDEQYF. CDR3 coding DNA: TGTGCCAGTAGTATAGGCAGGGGGCGCGACGAGCAGTACTTC. V and J are TRBV19 and TRBJ2-7, with 8 bases aligning to TRBD1. The CDR3 length is 14 residues. Germline CDR1 and CDR2: LNHDA and SQIVND (reference sequence). Trimming took 1 base from V and 5 from J; bases not matched to a gene: 4.

The chain has TRBV10-2 and TRBJ2-7; TRBD1 matches at 7 bases. Per germline, CDR1 WSHSY and CDR2 SAAADI. The CDR3 contains 13 residues. V gave up 6 bases and J gave up 0 bases; unmatched junction bases: 2. The CDR3 loop is CASRTGSSYEQYF. The DNA for the CDR3 is TGCGCCAGCAGGACAGGGAGCTCCTACGAGCAGTACTTC.